The source of this T cell receptor beta chain is a study of T cells in Graves' hyperthyroidism and ophthalmopathy. Each diagnosis drew on symptoms, thyroxine, TRAb, thyroid ultrasound and orbital computed tomography findings. It was RNA transcripts that yielded the amplified TCR beta CDR3 regions. HTBI primers were employed in a first-round RT-PCR of the TCR CDR3. TCRdb reprocessed the multiplex PCR reads via MiXCR and lists one record per CDR3 protein. Of hundreds of thousands of distinct CDR3 sequences in the sample, roughly 46% were seen once. There are 14 residues in the CDR3. V lost 3 bases to trimming and J lost 10 bases, with 18 bases between them. From germline, CDR1 is SNHLY and CDR2 FYNNEI. This clonotype was recorded at least ten times.

V is TRBV2 and J is TRBJ1-1, with TRBD1 as a possible D gene (5 bases). The specimen sequenced was peripheral blood or thyroid tissue (not recorded which). The receptor was derived from an adult man with Graves' disease, either hyperthyroidism or ophthalmopathy (not recorded which). The CDR3 here is CASSDRRQSSGAFF. The CDR3 region has the DNA TGTGCCAGCAGTGATAGGAGACAGTCCTCGGGAGCTTTCTTT.